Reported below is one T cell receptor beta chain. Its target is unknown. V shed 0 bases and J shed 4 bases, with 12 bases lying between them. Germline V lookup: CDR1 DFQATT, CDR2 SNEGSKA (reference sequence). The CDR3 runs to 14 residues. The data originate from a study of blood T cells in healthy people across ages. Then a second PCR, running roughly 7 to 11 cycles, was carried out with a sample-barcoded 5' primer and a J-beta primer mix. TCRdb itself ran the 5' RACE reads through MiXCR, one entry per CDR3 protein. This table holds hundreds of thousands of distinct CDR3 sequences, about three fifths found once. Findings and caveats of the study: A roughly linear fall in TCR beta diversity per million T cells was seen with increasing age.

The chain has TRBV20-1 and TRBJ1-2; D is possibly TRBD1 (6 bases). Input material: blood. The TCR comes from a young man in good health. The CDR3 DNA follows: TGCAGTGCTAGAGATACAGGGAGGCCCTATGGCTACACCTTC. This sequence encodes CSARDTGRPYGYTF.